The present TCR beta chain was sequenced within a study of blood T cell repertoires in COVID-19. The V gene's germline CDR1 is SGHRS and CDR2 YFSETQ. This CDR3 region has 15 residues. Trimming took off 7 bases at V and 1 base at J, with 16 bases between the two ends. Generated by immunoSEQ multiplex PCR, the TCRdb table keeps only in-frame clones and is missing some. The sample consists of approximately 99,000 clones, roughly 84% of them appearing once. Sequencing was done on a sample of peripheral blood. The rearrangement links TRBV5-1 to TRBJ2-3, with a tentative D call TRBD2 (5 bases). This TCR came from a woman aged 55-69 years in a cohort sampled during active or convalescent COVID-19. For the CDR3, the DNA is TGCGCCAGCGCCTCGGGATCGTTTGGCACAGATACGCAGTATTTT. Translation: CASASGSFGTDTQYF.